This T cell receptor (beta chain) emerged from a study of beta chain features in type 1 diabetes. Every isolated RNA sample was fully reverse transcribed, so sequencing captured expressed TCRB transcripts. Assay used: immunoSEQ multiplex PCR; TCRdb lists only in-frame clones, some missing. The repertoire has 150,000 to 190,000 clones, 10% of them found once; the top ten carry more than 0.4%. Per the germline V gene, CDR1 is SGHVS and CDR2 is FNYEAQ. The CDR3 covers 13 residues. The V gene lost 1 base and the J gene lost 6 bases, with 10 bases spanning the gap. Overall study findings and caveats: People with Type 1 diabetes carried modestly yet significantly shorter TCRB CDR3s in all four CD4+ subsets.

Sorted CD4+ subsets: naive, central memory, regulatory, stem cell-like memory (CD45RO/CCR7/CD25/CD127/CD95/CD27 panel). A word on this clone: Its specificity is not known.

The receptor comes from a young man with type 1 diabetes. The V and J genes are TRBV7-6 and TRBJ2-7, with D perhaps matching TRBD2 (5 bases). The specimen sequenced was central memory CD4+ T cells from blood. The CDR3: CASSLVSGVEQYF. The CDR3 DNA reads as TGTGCCAGCAGCTTAGTTTCCGGGGTCGAGCAGTACTTC.